The entry below describes one T cell receptor beta chain. These data belong to a study of neoadjuvant anti-PD-1 for oral cavity cancer. The data were produced by immunoSEQ multiplex PCR, yet TCRdb's version contains in-frame clones alone and is incomplete. The table includes approximately 32,000 clones, 80% to 90% detected once. Blood cells were analyzed directly, without culture or expansion. This CDR3 region has 15 residues. Germline values: CDR1 LGHNA, CDR2 YSLEER. V lost 6 bases to trimming and J lost 4 bases, with 18 bases between them. The TCR comes from a person aged 40 to 85 with oral cavity squamous cell carcinoma. This chain links TRBV4-3 with TRBJ1-1; D gene ambiguous. The material was PBMCs, obtained before nivolumab (anti-PD-1) treatment. The CDR3 region is CASRPNGLIITEAFF. CDR3 nucleotide sequence: TGCGCCAGCAGGCCAAACGGACTCATAATCACTGAAGCTTTCTTT.